Listed below are T cell receptor beta chains from one sample, sequenced in a study of shared clonotypes between healthy human individuals. Sequenced by immunoSEQ multiplex PCR; TCRdb stores in-frame clones only, minus some. This sample has some 1,600,000 clones; about 98% occur once, and the top ten carry less than 0.55%. The sample consisted of naive CD4+ T cells sorted from blood. The source of these receptors is a man aged 30-40 years in good health. Both conserved end residues are trimmed from each CDR3.

V	J	CDR3
TRBV7-2	TRBJ2-7	ASSLDWGRRSEQY
TRBV6-5	TRBJ2-1	ASSSELAGVGNEQF
TRBV5-6	TRBJ1-5	ASSPGGQGSNQPQH
TRBV10-3	TRBJ2-7	AISVTSGPYEQY
TRBV28	TRBJ1-2	ASSLANYGYT
TRBV7-8	TRBJ1-1	ASSYTGATEAF
TRBV10-1	TRBJ2-7	ASSAGATYEQY
TRBV5-1	TRBJ1-1	ASSLEFDSYEAF
TRBV25-1	TRBJ2-3	ASRTGTVGQY
TRBV29-1	TRBJ2-1	SVGGWETVRLYNEQF
TRBV5-5	TRBJ1-1	ASKRVDGFAEAF
TRBV5-1	TRBJ2-1	ASSFRRPTVNEQF
TRBV5-5	TRBJ2-3	ASTLRLGTDTQY
TRBV4-3	TRBJ1-1	ASSQGPPYGLDTEAF
TRBV5-1	TRBJ2-2	ASSSGLAGGLTGELF
TRBV10-1	TRBJ2-1	ASSETGGYNEQF
TRBV5-8	TRBJ2-7	ASSRETASYEQY
TRBV14	TRBJ2-7	ASSPGVYYEQY
TRBV18	TRBJ2-1	ASSPDRLNEQF
TRBV5-5	TRBJ2-5	ASSSSTTQETQY
TRBV5-4	TRBJ2-5	ASSSPGRQETQY
TRBV2	TRBJ1-5	ASSEENQPQH
TRBV5-1	TRBJ2-1	ASSLAAEYNEQF
TRBV12-5	TRBJ1-1	ASGSGQPTSYTEAF
TRBV9	TRBJ2-5	ASSVAGQGLLRKETQY
TRBV10-1	TRBJ2-7	ASSESGGTKQY
TRBV6-5	TRBJ2-1	ASSYHTGINEQF
TRBV19	TRBJ2-2	ASRKLGINTGELF
TRBV4-2	-	ASSQDELQGNEQY
TRBV5-1	TRBJ2-7	ASERGGEPSSYEQY
TRBV4-1	TRBJ2-2	ASSQGFSGSLTGELF
TRBV7-9	TRBJ2-3	ASSPPGTSVSTDTQY
TRBV30	TRBJ2-5	AWRAGGGLGTQY
TRBV11-2	TRBJ2-7	ASSSGVYEQY
TRBV18	TRBJ2-1	ASKTGGDNEQF
TRBV5-1	TRBJ1-4	ASSPTGAPASEKLF
TRBV5-4	TRBJ1-1	ASSSEPPMNTEAF
TRBV28	TRBJ1-1	ASSTQGRGYTEAF
TRBV5-1	TRBJ1-2	ASSLPTGGRPYGYT
TRBV19	TRBJ1-1	ASSAHRRQAF
TRBV28	TRBJ1-2	ASSLSRVPGYGYT
TRBV18	TRBJ2-1	ASSTPGNNEQF
TRBV9	TRBJ2-1	ASSSSLGSYNEQF
TRBV5-1	TRBJ2-7	ASSLMAEPRSGEQY
TRBV2	TRBJ1-5	ASRRAPEQASNQPQH
TRBV5-4	TRBJ2-5	ASSVDRGRGETQY
TRBV10-2	TRBJ1-2	ASSELERYGYT
TRBV29-1	TRBJ2-3	SVGTRSTDTQY
TRBV2	TRBJ2-6	ASSEVLGTISGANVLT
TRBV7-9	TRBJ2-5	ASSLVLSGRAKETQY
TRBV27	TRBJ1-2	ASSSTGLWIYGYT
TRBV6-6	TRBJ2-7	ASILGLAGYYEQY
TRBV9	TRBJ2-1	ASSLAGTQRYNEQF